The sequence of this TCR beta chain was determined in a study of glioma-infiltrating T cells after dendritic cell vaccination. Overall study: Patients received autologous tumor lysate-pulsed dendritic cell vaccination between about 2002 and 2012. Autologous tumor lysate was loaded overnight onto monocyte-derived dendritic cells grown seven days with IL-4 and GM-CSF.

Clones were read by immunoSEQ multiplex PCR, and TCRdb kept only the in-frame ones, dropping some. The sample yields about 50,000 clones, 89% seen once. This clone was detected only a few times. Its antigen remains unidentified. V lost 5 bases and J lost 6, with 8 bases in between. Germline V lookup: CDR1 SNHLY, CDR2 FYNNEI. This CDR3 contains 11 residues. Time point noted: after dendritic cell vaccination, including at tumor progression/relapse. Selection required adequate fresh-frozen tumor tissue plus more than two years' survival data. Study-level results: Higher TCR clonality did not directly relate to longer survival.

The chain uses TRBV2 and TRBJ2-7; D uncertain. This clonotype was sampled from a human donor with glioblastoma. The specimen comprised blood, sampled after dendritic cell vaccination. CDR3 region: CASSSLGEQYF. CDR3 DNA: TGTGCCAGCAGTTCCCTAGGCGAGCAGTACTTC.